This T cell receptor beta chain was identified in a study of regulatory T cells in long-lasting Graves disease. Whole-study context: Graves' patients, diagnosed recently, had received antithyroid drugs under 3 months.

Noted time point: newly diagnosed GD, antithyroid drugs for less than 3 months. The TCR library was made from RNA that had been extracted from PBMCs in TRIzol. As to this clonotype: Its antigen is not known.

General study results and limits: Patients with persistent Graves' had lower TCR diversity than newly diagnosed patients.

CDR3 regions were amplified by Arm-PCR using iRepertoire HTBI primers to build TCR beta libraries. TCRdb analysed the multiplex PCR reads with MiXCR anew, one entry per CDR3 protein. The sample yields hundreds of thousands of distinct CDR3 sequences, 16% seen once. The same sample was also used in a study of T cells in Graves' hyperthyroidism and ophthalmopathy. That study reports: Ophthalmopathy stood apart from stable hyperthyroidism in a 13 V-J model.

The sample here was peripheral blood mononuclear cells (PBMCs), taken at new diagnosis, from a patient treated with antithyroid drugs. The sequence derives from a middle-aged man with Graves disease.

The CDR3 reads CASSPGGTRLDSPLHF. For the CDR3, the DNA is TGCGCCAGCAGCCCGGGGGGGACCCGCCTCGATTCACCCCTCCACTTT. The genes are TRBV5-1 and TRBJ1-6; tentative D call: TRBD1 (5 bases). The CDR3 is 16 amino acids. CDR1 is SGHRS, CDR2 YFSETQ, per germline. V gave up 4 bases and J gave up 8 bases, with 19 bases separating them. The full variable domain, its missing parts supplied by reference TRBV5-1 and TRBJ1-6, is KAGVTQTPRYLIKTRGQQVTLSCSPISGHRSVSWYQQTPGQGLQFLFEYFSETQRNKGNFPGRFSGRQFSNSRSEMNVSTLELGDSALYLCASSPGGTRLDSPLHFGNGTRLTVT.